This TCR beta chain was observed in a study of vaccination and CD4 T cells after COVID-19. Study information: Overlapping peptides covering the spike proteins of SARS-CoV-2, HCoV-NL63, HCoV-OC43 and HCoV-229E were added to stimulate cells. No peptide, an HIV-1 Nef pool, or a CEFX pool was what each control culture received.

Scientists ran DNA taken from cultured CD4+ T cells through the Oncomine TCR Beta short-read assay for sequencing. A single record per CDR3 protein comes from TCRdb applying MiXCR to the PCR reads. The sample lists approximately 12,000 distinct CDR3 sequences, less than 70% occurring once. V was trimmed by 2 bases and J by 0 bases, leaving 6 bases between them. The CDR3 has 14 amino acids. CDR1 is MRHNA and CDR2 is SNTAGT in the germline V gene. This clonotype has only a few counts. The antigen is not known. As for treatment: roughly ten-day PBMC culture with coronavirus spike peptide pools or control peptides (ViraFEST assay). ViraFEST used peptide pools to expand antigen-specific T cells before TCR sequencing.

The chain recombines TRBV6-4 with TRBJ2-3; D not resolved. The clonotype was recovered from a human donor who had recovered from COVID-19. Sequenced here: CD4+ T cells from blood, cultured in vitro, sampled before SARS-CoV-2 vaccination. The CDR3 here is CASSDGGSTDTQYF. In nucleotides, the CDR3 is TGTGCCAGCAGTGACGGCGGCAGCACAGATACGCAGTATTTT.